The entry below gives a single TCR beta chain sequence along with its context. Its specificity is not known. Template-switching 5'RACE yielded the TCR cDNA; a universal primer site and UMIs were added in the process. TCRdb re-called the 5' RACE reads with MiXCR, one entry per CDR3 protein. The sample holds about 120,000 distinct CDR3 sequences, 5.5% to 8% seen once. The data were taken from a study of T cells after yellow fever vaccination. CDR1 and CDR2 from the germline V gene are KGHSH and LQKENI. Deletions cut 6 bases from V and 2 bases from J, with 10 bases between. The CDR3 runs 13 residues. Study results and limitations: A small share of clonotypes appeared in both CD4 and CD8 compartments. It was the secondary response that reached its peak faster, day 5 versus 15, but it was weaker.

The sequenced sample was CD4+ T cells sorted from PBMCs, obtained roughly 47 days after the first yellow fever vaccination. This chain joins TRBV18 and TRBJ1-1; D gene ambiguous. The sequence was collected from a man between 18 and 29 years old who received the YFV17D yellow fever vaccine. The CDR3: CASSRTGNTEAFF. The CDR3 bases are TGTGCCAGCTCGCGGACGGGTAACACTGAAGCTTTCTTT.